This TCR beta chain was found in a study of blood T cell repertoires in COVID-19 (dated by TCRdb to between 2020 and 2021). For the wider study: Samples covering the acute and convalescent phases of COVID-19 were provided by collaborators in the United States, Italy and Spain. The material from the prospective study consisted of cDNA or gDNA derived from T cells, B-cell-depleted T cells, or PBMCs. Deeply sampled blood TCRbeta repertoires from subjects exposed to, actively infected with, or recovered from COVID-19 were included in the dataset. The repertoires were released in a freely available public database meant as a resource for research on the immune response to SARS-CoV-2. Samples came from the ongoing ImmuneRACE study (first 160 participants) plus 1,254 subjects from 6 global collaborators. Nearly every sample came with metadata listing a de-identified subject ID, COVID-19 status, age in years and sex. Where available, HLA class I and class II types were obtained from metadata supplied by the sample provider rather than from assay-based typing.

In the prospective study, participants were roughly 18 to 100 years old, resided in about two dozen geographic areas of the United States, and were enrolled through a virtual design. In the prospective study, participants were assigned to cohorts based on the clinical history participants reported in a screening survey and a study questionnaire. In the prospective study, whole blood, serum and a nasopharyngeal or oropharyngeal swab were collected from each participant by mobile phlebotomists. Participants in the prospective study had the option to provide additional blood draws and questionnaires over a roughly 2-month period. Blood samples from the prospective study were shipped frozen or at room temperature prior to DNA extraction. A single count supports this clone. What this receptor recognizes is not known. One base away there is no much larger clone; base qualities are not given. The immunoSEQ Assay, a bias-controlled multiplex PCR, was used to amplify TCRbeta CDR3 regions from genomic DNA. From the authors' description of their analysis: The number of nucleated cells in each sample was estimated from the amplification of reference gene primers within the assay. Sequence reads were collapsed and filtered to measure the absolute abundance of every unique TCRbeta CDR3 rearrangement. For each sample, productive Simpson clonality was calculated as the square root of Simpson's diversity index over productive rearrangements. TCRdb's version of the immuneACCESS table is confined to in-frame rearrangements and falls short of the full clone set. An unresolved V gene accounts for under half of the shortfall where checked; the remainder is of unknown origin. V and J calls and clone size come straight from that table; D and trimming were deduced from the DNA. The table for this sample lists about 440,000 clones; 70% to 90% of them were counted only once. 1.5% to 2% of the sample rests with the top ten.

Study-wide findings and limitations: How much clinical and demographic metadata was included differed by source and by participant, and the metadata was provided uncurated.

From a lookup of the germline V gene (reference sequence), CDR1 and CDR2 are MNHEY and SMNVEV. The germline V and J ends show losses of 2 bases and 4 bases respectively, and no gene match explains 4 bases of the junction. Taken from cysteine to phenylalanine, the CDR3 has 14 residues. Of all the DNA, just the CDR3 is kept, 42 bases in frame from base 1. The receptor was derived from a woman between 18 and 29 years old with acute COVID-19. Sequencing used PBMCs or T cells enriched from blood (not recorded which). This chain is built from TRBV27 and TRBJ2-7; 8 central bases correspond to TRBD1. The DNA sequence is TGTGCCAGCAGTTTACGGACAGGGAGTTACGAGCAGTACTTC. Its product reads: CASSLRTGSYEQYF.